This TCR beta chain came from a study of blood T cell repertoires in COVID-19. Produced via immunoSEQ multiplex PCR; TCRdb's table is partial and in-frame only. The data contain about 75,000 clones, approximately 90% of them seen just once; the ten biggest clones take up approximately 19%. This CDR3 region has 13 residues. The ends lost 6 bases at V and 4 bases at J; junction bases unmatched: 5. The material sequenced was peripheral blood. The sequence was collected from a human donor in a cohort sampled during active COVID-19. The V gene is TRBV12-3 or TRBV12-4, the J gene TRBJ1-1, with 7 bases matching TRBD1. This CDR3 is CASRPGQSTEAFF. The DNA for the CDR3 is TGTGCCAGCAGGCCGGGACAGAGCACTGAAGCTTTCTTT.